This TCR beta chain was found in a study of molecular identifiers for immune sequencing clone quantification. Whole-study findings and limits: Spiked TCR RNA from one Jurkat cell reportedly showed up when mixed among one million naive cells.

This clonotype has ten or more counts. Antigen unknown. TCRdb used MiXCR to reprocess the PCR reads, holding one entry per CDR3 protein. Here the sample spans 300,000 to 350,000 distinct CDR3 sequences, over 20% being singletons. Germline CDR1 and CDR2: MNHEY and SMNVEV (reference sequence). The CDR3 consists of 16 residues. The V gene end was trimmed by 5 bases and the J gene end by 5 bases; junction bases not matched to a gene: 9. This TCR was recovered from a human donor in good health. Some libraries in this study had Jurkat cell RNA spiked in. The sequenced material came from naive CD8+ T cells from blood, with Jurkat cell RNA spiked in. Subset in this sample: FACS-sorted CD8+CD4-CCR7+CD45RA+ naive T cells. This sequence joins TRBV27 and TRBJ2-5, with TRBD2 matching 12 bases. CDR3 coding DNA: TGTGCCAGCAGTCCCCGTCGCGGGACTAGCGGGGAGACCCAGTACTTC. Its translation: CASSPRRGTSGETQYF.